This T cell receptor (beta chain) was found in a study of blood T cell repertoires in COVID-19. The CDR3 is 16 amino acids. Germline CDR1 is SGHRS and CDR2 is YFSETQ. Using immunoSEQ multiplex PCR, the repertoire was profiled, and TCRdb retains in-frame clones only, with some absent. The data hold 150,000 to 200,000 clones, with approximately 85% observed a single time. Note on this clone: Compared with germline, one end of the junction differs, possibly owing to a read error. Distinct nucleotide sequences in the sample also encode this CDR3.

The V call is TRBV5-1, the J call TRBJ2-2, with 10 bases matching TRBD2. This clonotype was obtained from a man between 60 and 75 years old with acute or convalescent COVID-19. Sequencing was done on a sample of peripheral blood. CDR3 sequence (DNA): TGCGCTAGCAGCTTAATAGCGGGAGGGAACACCGGGGAGCTGTTTTTT. Encoded protein: CASSLIAGGNTGELFF.